This TCR beta chain was obtained from a study of control samples from healthy donors and cancer patients. Measured with immunoSEQ multiplex PCR; TCRdb has only the in-frame clones, and not every one. The data show around 200,000 clones, with 85% to 95% seen just once and almost 1.5% held by the top ten. There are 17 residues in the CDR3. Trimming shortened V by 3 bases and J by 0 bases, and 15 bases separated the two germline ends. The germline V gene encodes CDR1 LNHDA and CDR2 SQIVND (reference sequence). This TCR derives from a man aged 18 to 30 in good health. J is TRBJ1-5 and V is TRBV19; D unclear. The sample taken for sequencing was blood. The CDR3 DNA sequence: TGTGCCAGTAGTATCGAACGACGTCAGCTTAGCAATCAGCCCCAGCATTTT. This sequence encodes CASSIERRQLSNQPQHF.